The rows below give T cell receptor beta chains drawn from one sample of a study of STAT3 mutations in large granular lymphocyte leukemia. Profiling relied on immunoSEQ multiplex PCR, and the TCRdb table lists in-frame clones only, not all of them. The sample contains around 1,500 clones, 55% to 70% of which appear only once. The specimen was peripheral blood mononuclear cells. The receptors were sampled from a woman in her sixties or seventies with T-cell large granular lymphocyte leukemia. Some clones in this sample may be carry-over from other donors' samples. CDR3s include the opening cysteine and the closing phenylalanine or tryptophan. D genes are given only for firm matches. Not every row has a clone size; where given, it reads once, few, many or a size class.

TRBJ2-7 TRBV6-1 - - CASSEAVGLEQYF TGTGCCAGCAGTGAAGCGGTCGGGCTCGAGCAGTACTTC
TRBJ1-1 TRBV18 - - CASSLGVNTEAFF TGTGCCAGCTCCCTGGGTGTGAACACTGAAGCTTTCTTT
TRBJ2-3 TRBV30 TRBD2 few CAWSGGGGADTQYF TGTGCCTGGAGTGGGGGGGGAGGAGCAGATACGCAGTATTTT
TRBJ2-7 TRBV30 - - CAWSPLGVGVYEQYF TGTGCCTGGAGCCCCCTAGGGGTAGGGGTCTACGAGCAGTACTTC
TRBJ2-7 TRBV7-9 TRBD1 - CASSLDGTGFEQYF TGTGCCAGCAGCTTAGATGGGACAGGGTTCGAGCAGTACTTC
TRBJ2-1 TRBV4-3 TRBD1 - CASSQERQGDYNEQFF TGCGCCAGCAGCCAAGAGCGCCAGGGGGACTACAATGAGCAGTTCTTC
TRBJ1-4 TRBV13 - - CASSSRTGHGEKLFF TGTGCCAGCAGCTCTCGGACGGGACACGGTGAAAAACTGTTTTTT
TRBJ2-7 TRBV5-4 TRBD1 - CASSTGQGAYEQYF TGTGCCAGCAGCACGGGACAGGGGGCCTACGAGCAGTACTTC
TRBJ1-2 TRBV28 - few CASSSGQLYGYTF TGTGCCAGCAGTTCGGGACAACTCTATGGCTACACCTTC
TRBJ1-3 TRBV7-9 - - CASSPIQGSGNTIYF TGTGCCAGCAGTCCCATTCAGGGCTCTGGAAACACCATATATTTT
TRBJ1-1 TRBV30 - - CAWGRQSHTEAFF TGTGCCTGGGGGAGACAGTCCCACACTGAAGCTTTCTTT
TRBJ1-3 TRBV5-1 - - CASSSTAGGNTIYF TGCGCCAGCAGCTCCACGGCTGGGGGAAACACCATATATTTT
TRBJ2-5 TRBV5-4 - - CASSSGREETQYF TGTGCCAGCAGCTCTGGCCGGGAAGAGACCCAGTACTTC
TRBJ1-1 TRBV5-4 - - CASSFLPTGANTEAFF TGTGCCAGCAGCTTCCTCCCGACAGGAGCGAACACTGAAGCTTTCTTT
TRBJ1-2 TRBV29-1 TRBD1 - CSVGDRVHYNYGYTF TGCAGCGTTGGGGACAGGGTACACTATAACTATGGCTACACCTTC
TRBJ2-5 TRBV5-1 TRBD2 - CASSLPLAGQETQYF TGCGCCAGCAGCTTACCCCTAGCGGGTCAAGAGACCCAGTACTTC
TRBJ1-4 TRBV5-6 TRBD1 once CASMDRWNEKLFF TGTGCCAGCATGGACAGGTGGAATGAAAAACTGTTTTTT
TRBJ2-7 TRBV4-2 - - CASSQDLKVNEQYF TGTGCCAGCAGCCAAGATCTCAAAGTGAACGAGCAGTACTTC